This T cell receptor beta chain stems from a study of blood T cell repertoires in COVID-19. Study context: Acute and convalescent COVID-19 specimens originated in the United States, Italy and Spain. T cells, B-cell-depleted T cells, or PBMCs supplied cDNA or gDNA.

V was clipped by 5 bases and J by 7 bases; unmatched bases: 8. This CDR3 region has 14 residues. Germline V gene lookup returns CDR1 SGHVS and CDR2 FQNEAQ. The repertoire was sequenced with immunoSEQ multiplex PCR; TCRdb's copy has only in-frame clones and lacks some. The table lists around 84,000 clones, around 87% of them singletons. This clonotype was sampled from a man older than 75 with active or convalescent COVID-19. Sequenced input: peripheral blood. The V gene is TRBV7-8, the J gene TRBJ2-1, with TRBD1 matching over 7 bases. This CDR3 is CASSRGQPANEQFF. CDR3 nucleotide sequence: TGTGCCAGCAGCCGGGGACAGCCGGCGAATGAGCAGTTCTTC. The whole variable domain, remainder taken from reference TRBV7-8 and TRBJ2-1, is GAGVSQSPRYKVAKRGQDVALRCDPISGHVSLFWYQQALGQGPEFLTYFQNEAQLDKSGLPSDRFFAERPEGSVSTLKIQRTQQEDSAVYLCASSRGQPANEQFFGPGTRLTVL.